This is a list of T cell receptor beta chains from one sample in a study of blood T cell repertoires in COVID-19. Profiled with immunoSEQ multiplex PCR; TCRdb holds only in-frame clones, not every one. The sample consists of roughly 15,000 clones, about nine tenths of them appearing once. Sample: peripheral blood. The receptors come from a man aged 50-60 years with active COVID-19. Each CDR3 is given with its conserved first and last residue. The order of the fields is clone size, V gene, J gene, D gene, CDR3 protein, CDR3 DNA. The D gene is left open where the match is weak. Size values are once, few and many counts, or a class for expanded clones, and some rows have none.

>.|TRBV9|TRBJ2-7|TRBD2
CASSRLAVSSYEQYF
TGTGCCAGCAGCCGACTAGCTGTTAGCTCCTACGAGCAGTACTTC
>.|TRBV18|TRBJ2-2|TRBD2
CAGHPASGNTGELFF
TGTGCCGGCCATCCCGCTAGCGGGAACACCGGGGAGCTGTTTTTT
>.|TRBV18|TRBJ2-4|.
CASSPPGRAKNIQYF
TGTGCCAGCTCACCACCGGGGAGGGCCAAAAACATTCAGTACTTC
>.|TRBV2|TRBJ2-1|TRBD2
CASKTSVVDEQFF
TGTGCCAGCAAAACTAGCGTTGTTGATGAGCAGTTCTTC
>.|TRBV2|TRBJ2-5|TRBD1
CASTLRTGLQETQYF
TGTGCCAGCACCCTCCGGACAGGTTTACAAGAGACCCAGTACTTC
>once|TRBV29-1|TRBJ2-2|.
CSVGQYTGELFF
TGCAGCGTTGGACAGTACACCGGGGAGCTGTTTTTT
>.|TRBV2|TRBJ1-4|.
CASSQYTVSNEKLFF
TGTGCCAGCAGTCAATACACAGTTTCTAATGAAAAACTGTTTTTT
>.|TRBV5-5|TRBJ1-4|.
CASSLGAGQREKLFF
TGTGCCAGCAGCCTTGGCGCCGGACAGCGTGAAAAACTGTTTTTT
>.|TRBV6-5|TRBJ2-1|TRBD2
CASSQSRGSTEQFF
TGTGCCAGCAGTCAATCTCGCGGGAGTACTGAGCAGTTCTTC
>.|TRBV5-1|TRBJ2-6|.
CASSRIEQGPGANVLTF
TGCGCCAGCAGCAGAATCGAACAGGGACCTGGGGCCAACGTCCTGACTTTC
>.|TRBV28|TRBJ1-5|TRBD1
CASSSPLTGGHQPQHF
TGTGCCAGCAGTTCCCCCCTGACAGGGGGTCATCAGCCCCAGCATTTT
>.|TRBV10-3|TRBJ1-1|TRBD1
CAIRGTGNTEAFF
TGTGCCATCAGGGGGACAGGGAACACTGAAGCTTTCTTT
>.|TRBV27|TRBJ1-1|.
CASSQVGGGTEAFF
TGTGCCAGCAGTCAAGTGGGGGGGGGTACTGAAGCTTTCTTT
>.|TRBV6-6|TRBJ1-4|.
CASSRELGPRGSPKLFF
TGTGCCAGCAGCCGAGAGTTAGGACCGAGAGGGTCCCCAAAACTGTTTTTT
>.|TRBV13|TRBJ2-3|.
CASSPPQRDTQYF
TGTGCCAGCAGCCCGCCCCAGCGGGATACGCAGTATTTT
>.|TRBV2|TRBJ2-3|TRBD2
CASSDGLAGNTQYF
TGTGCCAGCAGTGATGGCCTAGCGGGAAATACGCAGTATTTT
>.|TRBV27|TRBJ2-1|TRBD2
CASSFSASGSRSEQFF
TGTGCCAGCAGTTTTTCGGCTAGCGGGAGCCGGAGTGAGCAGTTCTTC
>.|TRBV6-2/TRBV6-3|TRBJ1-2|.
CASSPVLVIGGYTF
TGTGCCAGCAGTCCGGTTTTGGTAATTGGTGGCTACACCTTC
>.|TRBV9|TRBJ1-4|.
CASSAGGPNEKLFF
TGTGCCAGCAGCGCGGGGGGCCCTAATGAAAAACTGTTTTTT
>.|TRBV28|TRBJ2-3|.
CASSLTRDTQYF
TGTGCCAGCAGCTTAACGCGGGATACGCAGTATTTT
>.|TRBV6-5|TRBJ2-2|TRBD1
CASSGTGYTGELFF
TGTGCCAGCTCCGGGACAGGGTACACCGGGGAGCTGTTTTTT
>.|TRBV7-3|TRBJ2-1|.
CASSADSSYNEQFF
TGTGCCAGCAGCGCGGACAGCTCCTACAATGAGCAGTTCTTC
>.|TRBV29-1|TRBJ2-1|.
CSVATSYNEQFF
TGCAGCGTTGCCACATCTTACAATGAGCAGTTCTTC
>.|TRBV2|TRBJ1-2|TRBD1
CASLEQGAGGYTF
TGTGCCAGCCTCGAACAGGGGGCAGGGGGCTACACCTTC
>few|TRBV5-5|TRBJ2-7|TRBD1
CASTPGGQAPYEQYF
TGTGCCAGCACCCCAGGGGGACAGGCCCCTTACGAGCAGTACTTC
>.|TRBV28|TRBJ1-6|.
CASGRSGYNSPLHF
TGTGCCAGCGGTCGATCGGGCTATAATTCACCCCTCCACTTT
>once|TRBV4-1|TRBJ2-1|TRBD2
CASSQIAGNGEQFF
TGCGCCAGCAGCCAGATAGCGGGCAACGGTGAGCAGTTCTTC
>.|TRBV9|TRBJ2-1|TRBD2
CASSGTSGFYNEQFF
TGTGCCAGCAGCGGGACTAGCGGGTTCTACAATGAGCAGTTCTTC
>once|TRBV7-9|TRBJ2-3|TRBD2
CASSSVLAGGPHTQYF
TGTGCCAGCAGCTCAGTACTAGCGGGAGGGCCCCATACGCAGTATTTT
>.|TRBV5-1|TRBJ2-5|TRBD1
CASSRDREGETQYF
TGCGCCAGCAGCCGGGACAGGGAAGGAGAGACCCAGTACTTC
>.|TRBV28|TRBJ1-4|.
CASSRLQNEKLFF
TGTGCCAGCAGTAGACTGCAGAATGAAAAACTGTTTTTT
>.|TRBV7-8|TRBJ2-7|.
CASSPRSEQYF
TGTGCCAGCAGCCCACGTAGCGAGCAGTACTTC
>.|TRBV5-6|TRBJ1-6|.
CASSWQLNNSPLHF
TGTGCCAGCAGCTGGCAATTGAATAATTCACCCCTCCACTTT
>.|TRBV14|TRBJ1-4|TRBD1
CASSQGGGLYEKLFF
TGTGCCAGCAGCCAAGGAGGGGGCTTATACGAAAAACTGTTTTTT
>.|TRBV29-1|TRBJ1-2|.
CSVTSPGDGYTF
TGCAGCGTGACCTCTCCAGGGGATGGCTACACCTTC
>once|TRBV7-2|TRBJ2-6|TRBD2
CASGLGQTSGISGANVLTF
TGTGCCAGCGGCCTTGGCCAGACTAGCGGGATCTCTGGGGCCAACGTCCTGACTTTC
>.|TRBV25-1|TRBJ1-1|TRBD1
CASSEGDRESGEAFF
TGTGCCAGCAGTGAGGGCGACAGGGAGAGTGGTGAAGCTTTCTTT
>.|TRBV6-5|TRBJ2-1|.
CASSYTESSYNEQFF
TGTGCCAGCAGTTACACGGAGTCTTCCTACAATGAGCAGTTCTTC
>.|TRBV2|TRBJ2-1|.
CASSARDEQFF
TGTGCCAGCAGTGCCCGGGATGAGCAGTTCTTC
>.|TRBV6-1|TRBJ1-5|TRBD1
CASNERGGLSVSNQPQHF
TGTGCCAGCAATGAACGAGGGGGCTTGTCGGTTAGCAATCAGCCCCAGCATTTT
>.|TRBV18|TRBJ2-3|TRBD2
CASSPLVAGVIDTQYF
TGTGCCAGCTCACCATTGGTAGCGGGAGTGATAGATACGCAGTATTTT
>.|TRBV11-1|TRBJ2-1|TRBD2
CASSLDTSGSLNEQFF
TGTGCCAGCAGCTTAGATACTAGCGGGAGTCTCAATGAGCAGTTCTTC
>.|TRBV7-8|TRBJ1-2|.
CASGGDTDYGYTF
TGTGCCAGCGGGGGCGATACTGACTATGGCTACACCTTC
>.|TRBV28|TRBJ2-7|TRBD2
CASTGRIHEQYF
TGTGCCAGCACCGGGAGGATCCACGAGCAGTACTTC
>.|TRBV21-1|TRBJ2-1|.
CASSKDMAWGAYNEQFF
TGTGCCAGCAGCAAAGACATGGCGTGGGGGGCCTACAATGAGCAGTTCTTC
>.|TRBV5-1|TRBJ2-1|TRBD2
CASSASGRVNEQFF
TGCGCCAGCTCCGCTAGCGGGAGGGTCAATGAGCAGTTCTTC